A selection of T cell receptor beta chains follows, all from one sample in a study of radiotherapy plus CTLA-4 blockade in lung cancer. TCRdb's copy holds only in-frame clones and misses some; the assay was immunoSEQ multiplex PCR. The sample carries roughly 68,000 clones, approximately 80% recorded once. The material sequenced was peripheral blood, taken from a patient treated with radiotherapy plus ipilimumab. These receptors were collected from a human donor with non-small cell lung cancer who had a complete response to radiotherapy plus ipilimumab. Both conserved end residues are part of each CDR3. A D gene is named only where the DNA matches it firmly. Size values are once, few and many counts, or a class for expanded clones, and some rows have none.

CDR3 DNA,CDR3 protein,V gene,J gene,clone size,D gene
TGTGCCAGCAGCCGTAGGGTCCCCAATGAGCAGTTCTTC,CASSRRVPNEQFF,TRBV6-6,TRBJ2-1,NA,NA
TGTGCCAGCAGCCCCGGACAGGACTATGGCTACACCTTC,CASSPGQDYGYTF,TRBV2,TRBJ1-2,NA,TRBD1
TGTGCCAGCTCACTTGGGACAGGCTACGAGCAGTACTTC,CASSLGTGYEQYF,TRBV18,TRBJ2-7,NA,TRBD1
TGTGCCAGCAGCTCCATCCCCCTAGCGGGACACGAGACCCAGTACTTC,CASSSIPLAGHETQYF,TRBV7-2,TRBJ2-5,NA,TRBD2
TGTGCCAGCAGCGTTGGGACAGGGAGACAGCCCCAGCATTTT,CASSVGTGRQPQHF,TRBV9,TRBJ1-5,NA,TRBD1
TGTGCCAGCAGCTATAGTAGGAACACTGAAGCTTTCTTT,CASSYSRNTEAFF,TRBV14,TRBJ1-1,NA,NA
TGCGCCAGCAGACCCACGACCGGGACCTACTACGAGCAGTACTTC,CASRPTTGTYYEQYF,TRBV5-1,TRBJ2-7,once,NA
TGTGCCAGCAGCTTGGATGGGGGGTTAAGAGAGTACGAGCAGTACTTC,CASSLDGGLREYEQYF,TRBV5-6,TRBJ2-7,NA,NA
TGCGCCAGCAAAGGCGGTGTGAACACTGAAGCTTTCTTT,CASKGGVNTEAFF,TRBV10-1,TRBJ1-1,few,NA
TGTGCCAGCAGTGTCACAGGGGGGACCGGGGAGCTGTTTTTT,CASSVTGGTGELFF,TRBV6-4,TRBJ2-2,NA,TRBD1
TGTGCCAGCAGAGCCCAAGCAGGGTCCAATCAGCCCCAGCATTTT,CASRAQAGSNQPQHF,TRBV2,TRBJ1-5,few,NA
TGTGCCAGCAGCGGGAGCACAGGGGGCGTGGGGACAGATACGCAGTATTTT,CASSGSTGGVGTDTQYF,TRBV9,TRBJ2-3,NA,TRBD1
TGTGCTAGTGGTTTGGTAACGGGAGAAGTGGGGGCACTCCACTTT,CASGLVTGEVGALHF,TRBV12-5,TRBJ1-6,NA,NA
TGTGCCAGCAGCACGGACAGAATGAACACTGAAGCTTTCTTT,CASSTDRMNTEAFF,TRBV5-6,TRBJ1-1,NA,NA
TGTGCCTGGACTTTTTGGGGGACGGGAGCCATTAATGAGCAGTTCTTC,CAWTFWGTGAINEQFF,TRBV30,TRBJ2-1,NA,NA
TGCAGTGGGGGGGTTACAGATACGCAGTATTTT,CSGGVTDTQYF,TRBV20-1,TRBJ2-3,NA,NA
TGTGCCAGCAGTTACTCGGCCGGGAAGAACACCGGGGAGCTGTTTTTT,CASSYSAGKNTGELFF,TRBV6-6,TRBJ2-2,NA,NA
TGTGCCAGCAGCTTAGCGCTAGGGAGGGACAGGGCAGATACGCAGTATTTT,CASSLALGRDRADTQYF,TRBV7-9,TRBJ2-3,once,TRBD1
TGTGCCAGCAACTCTCCGGGGAGGGAGAACACTGAAGCTTTCTTT,CASNSPGRENTEAFF,TRBV7-2,TRBJ1-1,NA,NA
TGTGCCAGCAGCTCAAAAGACAGGGGAGGTTACAATGAGCAGTTCTTC,CASSSKDRGGYNEQFF,TRBV11-3,TRBJ2-1,NA,TRBD1
TGTGCCAGCAGTGTTGATGTCCGAGAGACCCAGTACTTC,CASSVDVRETQYF,TRBV2,TRBJ2-5,NA,NA
TGTGCCAGCAGTTCATACCCAGATACCTACCAAGAGACCCAGTACTTC,CASSSYPDTYQETQYF,TRBV27,TRBJ2-5,NA,NA
TGCGCCAGCAGCTTGGCTAGGACAAAAGATACGCAGTATTTT,CASSLARTKDTQYF,TRBV5-1,TRBJ2-3,NA,NA
TGTGCCTGGAGAGAGGGGTTTGGGTATAGCAATCAGCCCCAGCATTTT,CAWREGFGYSNQPQHF,TRBV30,TRBJ1-5,NA,NA
TGTGCCAGCAGGGCGAGGAGCTCCAGTGGCTACACCTTC,CASRARSSSGYTF,TRBV2,TRBJ1-2,NA,NA
TGTGCCAGCAGCCAAGTTGGGGGAAGCGGCTATGGCTACACCTTC,CASSQVGGSGYGYTF,TRBV14,TRBJ1-2,NA,NA
TGTGCCAGCAGTTACACCACAGGGCGCTATGGCTACACCTTC,CASSYTTGRYGYTF,TRBV6-5,TRBJ1-2,NA,NA
TGCGCCAGCAGCGGTTCCGGGACAGCGAAAGAGACCCAGTACTTC,CASSGSGTAKETQYF,TRBV5-1,TRBJ2-5,NA,TRBD1
TGTGCCAGCAGCTTAGATCCAGGTACGAGCACAGATACGCAGTATTTT,CASSLDPGTSTDTQYF,TRBV7-9,TRBJ2-3,NA,NA
TGTGCCAGCACTCCGAGCAGGGATTCGTTTGGCTACACCTTC,CASTPSRDSFGYTF,TRBV27,TRBJ1-2,NA,NA
TGTGCCAGCAGTGAAGGACCCTCCTACGAGCAGTACTTC,CASSEGPSYEQYF,TRBV6-1,TRBJ2-7,NA,NA
TGTGCCTGGCGGGGGGGGGAACGAGGGCAGCCCCAGCATTTT,CAWRGGERGQPQHF,TRBV30,TRBJ1-5,NA,NA
TGTGCCAGTAGTATAGGAGGCAGGGTCTATAGCAATCAGCCCCAGCATTTT,CASSIGGRVYSNQPQHF,TRBV19,TRBJ1-5,few,NA
TGTGCCATCAGTTCTTCGGACGGGAACACTGAAGCTTTCTTT,CAISSSDGNTEAFF,TRBV10-3,TRBJ1-1,NA,NA
TGTGCCAGCAGCAATACAGGGGAGGTTCAGCCCCAGCATTTT,CASSNTGEVQPQHF,TRBV2,TRBJ1-5,NA,TRBD1
TGTGCCAGTAGTATAAGGCGACAGATAACGCAGTATTTT,CASSIRRQITQYF,TRBV19,TRBJ2-3,NA,NA
TGTGCCTGGAGTGGGTTTATTATTGAAGCTTTCTTT,CAWSGFIIEAFF,TRBV30,TRBJ1-1,once,NA
TGTGCCAGTAGTATAGCCCGGACAGTCTCTGGGGCCAACGTCCTGACTTTC,CASSIARTVSGANVLTF,TRBV19,TRBJ2-6,NA,NA
TGTGCCAGCTCACCACTGGCCTCTGGCGGGGGGCCTATCGTTCCTGGGGCCAACGTCCTGACTTTC,CASSPLASGGGPIVPGANVLTF,TRBV18,TRBJ2-6,NA,TRBD2
TGTGCCAGCAGCCAAATAAGACAGGGGATCTACGCGAGTGAAAAACTGTTTTTT,CASSQIRQGIYASEKLFF,TRBV14,TRBJ1-4,NA,TRBD1
TGCAGCGGGACAGGGGCGAACACTGAAGCTTTCTTT,CSGTGANTEAFF,TRBV29-1,TRBJ1-1,once,TRBD1